This T cell receptor beta chain comes out of a study of graft-versus-host responses after intestinal transplantation. Study overall: Anti-thymocyte globulin served as induction for all recipients, who then took tacrolimus and steroids for three to four years.

The study, taken as a whole, reports: Among recipient marrow samples, GvH clones were found; some appeared first in ileum or blood.

As to this clone: Its antigen remains unknown.

V was clipped by 5 bases and J by 3 bases, with 14 bases between them. CDR1 is MDHEN, CDR2 SYDVKM, per germline. This CDR3 is built from 15 residues. Some clones are missing from TCRdb's copy, which holds only in-frame ones; the method was immunoSEQ multiplex PCR. The sample lists about 110,000 clones; 87% were seen once. The source of this sequence is a human donor who was the organ donor for an intestinal transplant. This sequence joins TRBV28 and TRBJ2-1; D is undetermined. Here the sequenced sample was unstimulated CD4+ T cells sorted from spleen or lymph node cells, taken before transplant. The CDR3 coding sequence is TGTGCCAGCAGTCAACCAACAAAAGTCTACAATGAGCAGTTCTTC. Protein: CASSQPTKVYNEQFF.